A selection of T cell receptor beta chains follows, all from one sample in a study of OX40 agonist ivuxolimab in advanced cancers. Profiled with immunoSEQ multiplex PCR; TCRdb holds only in-frame clones, not every one. The sample has tens of thousands of clones; 90% to 95% are singletons. The source was CD4+ or CD8+ T cells sorted from blood, collected in a trial of the OX40 agonist ivuxolimab. The receptors stem from an adult with an advanced solid tumor such as melanoma, head and neck, liver or kidney cancer. Each CDR3 is given with its conserved first and last residue. Each record gives: J gene, V gene, D gene, clone size, CDR3 protein, CDR3 DNA. A D gene is named only where the DNA matches it firmly. Size is stated for part of the rows, as once, few or many counts, or as a class when the clone is expanded.

J: TRBJ1-6; V: TRBV28; D: -; size: -; CDR3: CASSLYNSPLHF; DNA: TGTGCCAGCAGTCTCTATAATTCACCCCTCCACTTT
J: TRBJ2-7; V: TRBV5-4; D: TRBD2; size: -; CDR3: CASTRGLEGYEQYF; DNA: TGTGCCAGCACACGCGGACTAGAAGGCTACGAGCAGTACTTC
J: TRBJ2-2; V: TRBV6-5; D: TRBD1; size: -; CDR3: CASSSDRHGELFF; DNA: TGTGCCAGCAGTTCGGACAGGCACGGGGAGCTGTTTTTT
J: TRBJ1-1; V: TRBV30; D: -; size: -; CDR3: CAWNGQWKTEAFF; DNA: TGTGCCTGGAATGGACAGTGGAAGACTGAAGCTTTCTTT
J: TRBJ1-2; V: TRBV7-2; D: TRBD1; size: -; CDR3: CASSLGVGQGRGYTF; DNA: TGTGCCAGCAGCTTAGGAGTTGGACAGGGGCGGGGCTACACCTTC
J: TRBJ2-2; V: TRBV7-7; D: -; size: -; CDR3: CASSWSEAPGELFF; DNA: TGTGCTAGCAGCTGGAGCGAGGCTCCCGGGGAGCTGTTTTTT
J: TRBJ1-2; V: TRBV28; D: -; size: -; CDR3: CASRTEPNYGYTF; DNA: TGTGCCAGCAGGACAGAACCCAACTATGGCTACACCTTC
J: TRBJ2-5; V: TRBV11-3; D: TRBD1; size: -; CDR3: CASRRGQQETQYF; DNA: TGTGCCAGCAGGAGGGGACAGCAAGAGACCCAGTACTTC
J: TRBJ2-1; V: TRBV5-1; D: TRBD1; size: -; CDR3: CASSSDRVGSYNEQFF; DNA: TGCGCCAGCAGCTCTGACAGGGTAGGGTCCTACAATGAGCAGTTCTTC
J: TRBJ1-3; V: TRBV7-8; D: -; size: -; CDR3: CASSLIRGEGNTIYF; DNA: TGTGCCAGCAGCCTAATCCGGGGGGAGGGAAACACCATATATTTT
J: TRBJ1-2; V: TRBV28; D: -; size: -; CDR3: CASSNREGVAYGYTF; DNA: TGTGCCAGCTCCAACCGGGAGGGGGTGGCCTATGGCTACACCTTC
J: TRBJ2-7; V: TRBV28; D: -; size: -; CDR3: CASRSWGGLYEQYF; DNA: TGTGCCAGCAGGAGCTGGGGGGGGCTCTACGAGCAGTACTTC
J: TRBJ1-2; V: TRBV28; D: -; size: -; CDR3: CASRSTGRLNYGYTF; DNA: TGTGCCAGCAGGTCCACAGGGAGACTTAACTATGGCTACACCTTC
J: TRBJ1-3; V: TRBV11-2; D: TRBD1; size: -; CDR3: CASSRQGSGNTIYF; DNA: TGTGCCAGCAGCCGACAGGGTTCTGGAAACACCATATATTTT
J: TRBJ1-1; V: TRBV4-3; D: -; size: -; CDR3: CASSQGKQGWTEAFF; DNA: TGCGCCAGCAGCCAAGGCAAACAGGGATGGACTGAAGCTTTCTTT
J: TRBJ2-1; V: TRBV18; D: TRBD1; size: -; CDR3: CASSPGTGDYNEQFF; DNA: TGTGCCAGCTCACCAGGGACAGGGGACTACAATGAGCAGTTCTTC
J: TRBJ1-1; V: TRBV11-1; D: -; size: -; CDR3: CASSLRGPLEAFF; DNA: TGTGCCAGCAGCTTACGGGGACCGCTTGAAGCTTTCTTT
J: TRBJ2-3; V: TRBV7-3; D: TRBD2; size: -; CDR3: CASSLTGLAGGPIDTQYF; DNA: TGTGCCAGCAGCTTAACCGGACTAGCGGGGGGGCCAATAGATACGCAGTATTTT
J: TRBJ2-3; V: TRBV6-1; D: -; size: -; CDR3: CASSSRPTDTQYF; DNA: TGTGCCAGCAGCTCCAGGCCCACAGATACGCAGTATTTT
J: TRBJ1-1; V: TRBV7-2; D: -; size: -; CDR3: CASSLVVRGGTEAFF; DNA: TGTGCCAGCAGCTTAGTGGTCAGGGGAGGCACTGAAGCTTTCTTT
J: TRBJ1-1; V: TRBV7-9; D: -; size: -; CDR3: CASSQGGAEAFF; DNA: TGTGCCAGCAGCCAAGGCGGGGCTGAAGCTTTCTTT
J: TRBJ2-5; V: TRBV7-2; D: -; size: -; CDR3: CASSLAREETQYF; DNA: TGTGCCAGCAGCTTAGCGCGAGAGGAGACCCAGTACTTC
J: TRBJ2-5; V: TRBV29-1; D: -; size: -; CDR3: CSVEGGRQETQYF; DNA: TGCAGCGTTGAAGGGGGGAGACAAGAGACCCAGTACTTC
J: TRBJ2-7; V: TRBV11-3; D: TRBD1; size: -; CDR3: CASRPGQSSYEQYF; DNA: TGTGCCAGCAGGCCGGGACAGAGCTCCTACGAGCAGTACTTC
J: TRBJ1-2; V: TRBV5-1; D: -; size: -; CDR3: CASSLSQNYGYTF; DNA: TGCGCCAGCAGCTTGAGCCAGAACTATGGCTACACCTTC
J: TRBJ1-6; V: TRBV6-4; D: -; size: -; CDR3: CASSVNYGTSPLHF; DNA: TGTGCCAGCAGTGTGAATTACGGAACTTCACCCCTCCACTTT
J: TRBJ1-5; V: TRBV18; D: TRBD1; size: -; CDR3: CASSPLSGGGQPQHF; DNA: TGTGCCAGCTCACCACTCTCAGGGGGCGGTCAGCCCCAGCATTTT
J: TRBJ2-7; V: TRBV18; D: -; size: -; CDR3: CASSPPGLMTYEQYF; DNA: TGTGCCAGCTCACCACCGGGACTGATGACCTACGAGCAGTACTTC
J: TRBJ2-7; V: TRBV6-1; D: TRBD1; size: once; CDR3: CASSPGTGVYEQYF; DNA: TGTGCCAGCAGTCCCGGGACAGGGGTATACGAGCAGTACTTC
J: TRBJ1-2; V: TRBV7-9; D: -; size: -; CDR3: CASSATPVVGYTF; DNA: TGTGCCAGCAGCGCGACCCCGGTAGTTGGCTACACCTTC
J: TRBJ2-3; V: TRBV11-2; D: -; size: -; CDR3: CASSKYQGAADTQYF; DNA: TGTGCCAGCAGCAAATACCAGGGTGCGGCAGATACGCAGTATTTT
J: TRBJ2-5; V: TRBV7-7; D: -; size: -; CDR3: CASSPSGLRGTQYF; DNA: TGTGCCAGCAGCCCTTCGGGGTTAAGGGGGACCCAGTACTTC
J: TRBJ2-3; V: TRBV29-1; D: -; size: -; CDR3: CSVVGSSTDTQYF; DNA: TGCAGCGTTGTCGGATCTAGCACAGATACGCAGTATTTT
J: TRBJ2-2; V: TRBV29-1; D: TRBD1; size: -; CDR3: CSVDRGQGSGELFF; DNA: TGCAGCGTTGATAGGGGACAGGGGTCCGGGGAGCTGTTTTTT
J: TRBJ2-7; V: TRBV5-6; D: -; size: once; CDR3: CASSLRTYEQYF; DNA: TGTGCCAGCAGCTTGAGGACTTACGAGCAGTACTTC
J: TRBJ1-3; V: TRBV6-1; D: -; size: -; CDR3: CASSEGTAGNTIYF; DNA: TGTGCCAGCAGTGAGGGGACCGCTGGAAACACCATATATTTT
J: TRBJ2-6; V: TRBV5-1; D: -; size: few; CDR3: CASSANPGTVSSGANVLTF; DNA: TGCGCCAGCAGCGCGAACCCCGGGACGGTCAGCTCTGGGGCCAACGTCCTGACTTTC
J: TRBJ1-1; V: TRBV4-1; D: -; size: -; CDR3: CASSQGTFMNTEAFF; DNA: TGCGCCAGCAGCCAAGGGACGTTCATGAACACTGAAGCTTTCTTT
J: TRBJ1-5; V: TRBV9; D: -; size: medium-sized; CDR3: CASSEFLGQPQHF; DNA: TGTGCCAGCAGCGAATTTTTGGGTCAGCCCCAGCATTTT
J: TRBJ2-3; V: TRBV6-1; D: -; size: -; CDR3: CASSARREDTQYF; DNA: TGTGCCAGCAGCGCGCGGCGCGAAGATACGCAGTATTTT
J: TRBJ2-1; V: TRBV4-2; D: TRBD2; size: -; CDR3: CASSQDPSGGGNNEQFF; DNA: TGTGCCAGCAGCCAAGATCCTAGCGGGGGGGGTAACAATGAGCAGTTCTTC
J: TRBJ2-3; V: TRBV11-2; D: -; size: -; CDR3: CASSLWAGEADTQYF; DNA: TGTGCCAGCAGCTTATGGGCCGGGGAGGCAGATACGCAGTATTTT
J: TRBJ1-2; V: TRBV6-6; D: -; size: -; CDR3: CASSYTPQNLYGYTF; DNA: TGTGCCAGCAGTTACACCCCACAGAACCTCTATGGCTACACCTTC
J: TRBJ1-4; V: TRBV5-5; D: -; size: -; CDR3: CASSLGKRGEKLFF; DNA: TGTGCCAGCAGCTTGGGGAAGCGGGGGGAAAAACTGTTTTTT
J: TRBJ2-3; V: TRBV7-3; D: TRBD2; size: -; CDR3: CASSLLPLRSGGITDTQYF; DNA: TGTGCCAGCAGCTTGCTGCCCTTGAGGAGCGGGGGGATCACAGATACGCAGTATTTT
J: TRBJ2-1; V: TRBV6-6; D: TRBD1; size: -; CDR3: CASRYGTGTGGGIQFF; DNA: TGTGCCAGCAGATATGGGACCGGGACAGGTGGGGGTATCCAGTTCTTC
J: TRBJ2-1; V: TRBV7-7; D: -; size: -; CDR3: CASSLARKGYNEQFF; DNA: TGTGCTAGCAGCTTAGCGCGTAAAGGTTACAATGAGCAGTTCTTC
J: TRBJ2-1; V: TRBV9; D: -; size: -; CDR3: CASSPYNEQFF; DNA: TGTGCCAGCAGCCCCTACAATGAGCAGTTCTTC
J: TRBJ2-5; V: TRBV5-1; D: -; size: -; CDR3: CASSFGLTPVFQYF; DNA: TGCGCCAGCAGCTTCGGACTAACACCAGTTTTCCAGTACTTC
J: TRBJ2-3; V: TRBV5-1; D: -; size: -; CDR3: CAGSSGQGGRTDTQYF; DNA: TGCGCCGGCAGCTCAGGACAGGGAGGGAGGACAGATACGCAGTATTTT
J: TRBJ2-1; V: TRBV11-2; D: TRBD2; size: -; CDR3: CASSLDLASGAYNEQFF; DNA: TGTGCCAGCAGCTTAGATCTGGCTAGCGGGGCGTACAATGAGCAGTTCTTC
J: TRBJ2-2; V: TRBV2; D: TRBD2; size: -; CDR3: CASSDSGRARTGELFF; DNA: TGTGCCAGCAGTGACAGCGGGAGGGCCAGGACCGGGGAGCTGTTTTTT
J: TRBJ2-5; V: TRBV7-2; D: -; size: few; CDR3: CASSSFQETQYF; DNA: TGTGCCAGCAGCTCCTTCCAAGAGACCCAGTACTTC
J: TRBJ1-2; V: TRBV15; D: -; size: -; CDR3: CATSPLPGNGYTF; DNA: TGTGCCACCAGCCCCCTGCCGGGAAATGGCTACACCTTC
J: TRBJ1-3; V: TRBV15; D: -; size: -; CDR3: CATSRANSPSGNTIYF; DNA: TGTGCCACCAGCAGAGCAAACTCGCCCTCTGGAAACACCATATATTTT
J: TRBJ2-7; V: TRBV6-5; D: -; size: -; CDR3: CASSSLALSSYEQYF; DNA: TGTGCCAGCAGTTCCCTGGCACTATCGAGCTACGAGCAGTACTTC
J: TRBJ2-3; V: TRBV6-4; D: -; size: -; CDR3: CASSLVWGAGTQYF; DNA: TGTGCCAGCAGCTTAGTGTGGGGGGCGGGTACGCAGTATTTT